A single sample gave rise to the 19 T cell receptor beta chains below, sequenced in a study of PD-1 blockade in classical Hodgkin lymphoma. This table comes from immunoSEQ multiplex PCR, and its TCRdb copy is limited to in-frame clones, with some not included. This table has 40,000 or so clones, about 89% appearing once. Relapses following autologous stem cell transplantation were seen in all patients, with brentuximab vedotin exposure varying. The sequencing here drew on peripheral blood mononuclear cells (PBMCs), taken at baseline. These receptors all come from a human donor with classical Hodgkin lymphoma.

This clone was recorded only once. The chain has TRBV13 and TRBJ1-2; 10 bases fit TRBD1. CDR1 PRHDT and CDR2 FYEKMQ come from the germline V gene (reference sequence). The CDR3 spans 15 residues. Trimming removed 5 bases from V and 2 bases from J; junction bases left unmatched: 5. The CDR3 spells CASSPQDRGNYGYTF. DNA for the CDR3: TGTGCCAGCAGCCCACAGGACAGGGGGAACTATGGCTACACCTTC.

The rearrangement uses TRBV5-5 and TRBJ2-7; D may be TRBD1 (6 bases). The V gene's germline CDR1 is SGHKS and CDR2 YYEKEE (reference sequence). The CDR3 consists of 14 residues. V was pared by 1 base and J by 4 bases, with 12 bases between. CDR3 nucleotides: TGTGCCAGCAGCTTGAGGGCAGGGGCGTACGAGCAGTACTTC. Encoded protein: CASSLRAGAYEQYF.

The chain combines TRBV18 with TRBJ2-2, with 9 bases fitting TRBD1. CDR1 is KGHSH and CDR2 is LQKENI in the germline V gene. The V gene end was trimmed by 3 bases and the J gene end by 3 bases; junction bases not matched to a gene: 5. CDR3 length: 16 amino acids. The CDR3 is CASSPAGQGYTGELFF. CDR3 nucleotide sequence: TGTGCCAGCTCACCGGCGGGACAGGGTTACACCGGGGAGCTGTTTTTT.

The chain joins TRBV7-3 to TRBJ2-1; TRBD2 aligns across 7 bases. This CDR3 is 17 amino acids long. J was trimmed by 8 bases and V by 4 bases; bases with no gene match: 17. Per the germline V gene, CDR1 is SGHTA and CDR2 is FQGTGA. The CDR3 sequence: CASSSIGGTSQVDEQFF. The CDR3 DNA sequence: TGTGCCAGCAGCTCAATCGGGGGGACTTCCCAGGTGGATGAGCAGTTCTTC.

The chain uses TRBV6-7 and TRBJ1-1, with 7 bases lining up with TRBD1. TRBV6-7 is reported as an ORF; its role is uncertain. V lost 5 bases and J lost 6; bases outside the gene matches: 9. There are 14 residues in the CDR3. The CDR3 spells CASSPLSTGPEAFF. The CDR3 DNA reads TGTGCCAGCAGTCCCTTGTCGACAGGGCCTGAAGCTTTCTTT.

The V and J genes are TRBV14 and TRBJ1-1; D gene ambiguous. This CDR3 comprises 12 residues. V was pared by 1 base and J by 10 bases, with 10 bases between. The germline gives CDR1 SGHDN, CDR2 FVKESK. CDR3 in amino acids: CASSQVQVLAFF. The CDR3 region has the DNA TGTGCCAGCAGCCAAGTTCAAGTCCTAGCTTTCTTT.

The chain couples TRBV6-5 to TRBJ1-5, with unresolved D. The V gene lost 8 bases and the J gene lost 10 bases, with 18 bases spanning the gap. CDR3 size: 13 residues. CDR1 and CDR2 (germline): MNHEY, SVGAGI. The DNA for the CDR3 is TGTGCCAGCGGGAAATCGGCGGGTCGTCCCCAGCATTTT. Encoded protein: CASGKSAGRPQHF.

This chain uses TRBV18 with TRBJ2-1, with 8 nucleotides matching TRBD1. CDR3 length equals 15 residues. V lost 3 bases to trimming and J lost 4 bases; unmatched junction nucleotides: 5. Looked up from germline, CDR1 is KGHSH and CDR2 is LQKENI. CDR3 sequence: CASSPGTGAYNEQFF. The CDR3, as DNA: TGTGCCAGCTCACCGGGGACAGGAGCTTACAATGAGCAGTTCTTC.

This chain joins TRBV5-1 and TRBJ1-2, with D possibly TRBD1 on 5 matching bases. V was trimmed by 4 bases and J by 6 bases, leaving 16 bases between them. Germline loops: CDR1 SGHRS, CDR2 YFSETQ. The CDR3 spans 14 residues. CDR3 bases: TGCGCCAGCAGCGAACCGGGACTCATCGATGGCTACACCTTC. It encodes CASSEPGLIDGYTF.

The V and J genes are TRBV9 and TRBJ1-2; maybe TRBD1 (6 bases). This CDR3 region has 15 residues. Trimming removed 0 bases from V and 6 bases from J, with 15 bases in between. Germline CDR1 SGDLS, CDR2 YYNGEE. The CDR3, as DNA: TGTGCCAGCAGCGTAGACAGGGTGGGGATCAATGGCTACACCTTC. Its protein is CASSVDRVGINGYTF.

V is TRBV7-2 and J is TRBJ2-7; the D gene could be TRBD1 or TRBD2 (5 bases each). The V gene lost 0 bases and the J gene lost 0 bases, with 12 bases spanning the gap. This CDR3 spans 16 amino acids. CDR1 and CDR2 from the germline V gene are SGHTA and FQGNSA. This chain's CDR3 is CASSLAFRDPSYEQYF. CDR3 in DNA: TGTGCCAGCAGCTTAGCGTTCCGGGACCCCTCCTACGAGCAGTACTTC. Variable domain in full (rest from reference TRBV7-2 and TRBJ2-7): GAGVSQSPSNKVTEKGKDVELRCDPISGHTALYWYRQSLGQGLEFLIYFQGNSAPDKSGLPSDRFSAERTGGSVSTLTIQRTQQEDSAVYLCASSLAFRDPSYEQYFGPGTRLTVT.

The CDR3 sequence: CASSQDSPTQNTGELFF. DNA of the CDR3: TGTGCCAGCAGCCAAGACTCTCCGACACAGAACACCGGGGAGCTGTTTTTT. The chain couples TRBV4-2 to TRBJ2-2; D not resolved. There are 17 residues in the CDR3. V was pared by 0 bases and J by 1 base, with 12 bases between. Germline CDR1 reads LGHNA; CDR2 reads YNFKEQ.

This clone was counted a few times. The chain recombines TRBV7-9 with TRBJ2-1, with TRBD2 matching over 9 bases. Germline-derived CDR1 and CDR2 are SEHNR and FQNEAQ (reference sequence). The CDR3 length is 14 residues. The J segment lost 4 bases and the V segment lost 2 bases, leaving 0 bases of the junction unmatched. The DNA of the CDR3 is TGTGCCAGCAGCTTAACTAGCGGGTACAATGAGCAGTTCTTC. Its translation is CASSLTSGYNEQFF.

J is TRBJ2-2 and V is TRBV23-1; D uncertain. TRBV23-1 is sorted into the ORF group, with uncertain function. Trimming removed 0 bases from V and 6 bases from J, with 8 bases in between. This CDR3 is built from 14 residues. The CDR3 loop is CASSQSAEAGELFF. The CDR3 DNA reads TGCGCCAGCAGTCAATCAGCTGAGGCCGGGGAGCTGTTTTTT.

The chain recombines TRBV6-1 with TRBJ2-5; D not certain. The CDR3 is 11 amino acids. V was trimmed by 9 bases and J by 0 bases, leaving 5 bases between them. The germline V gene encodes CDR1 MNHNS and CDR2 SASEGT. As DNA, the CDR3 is TGTGCCAGTCAGTACCAAGAGACCCAGTACTTC. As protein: CASQYQETQYF.

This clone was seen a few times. The CDR3: CASSPSPGNTIYF. CDR3 sequence (DNA): TGTGCCAGCAGCCCATCGCCTGGAAACACCATATATTTT. This chain links TRBV11-2 with TRBJ1-3; D gene unclear. The CDR3 spans 13 residues. CDR1 is SGHAT and CDR2 is FQNNGV in the germline V gene. Trimming took off 5 bases at V and 2 bases at J, with 7 bases between the two ends. The full variable domain, with the rest looked up from reference TRBV11-2 and TRBJ1-3, is EAGVAQSPRYKIIEKRQSVAFWCNPISGHATLYWYQQILGQGPKLLIQFQNNGVVDDSQLPKDRFSAERLKGVDSTLKIQPAKLEDSAVYLCASSPSPGNTIYFGEGSWLTVV.

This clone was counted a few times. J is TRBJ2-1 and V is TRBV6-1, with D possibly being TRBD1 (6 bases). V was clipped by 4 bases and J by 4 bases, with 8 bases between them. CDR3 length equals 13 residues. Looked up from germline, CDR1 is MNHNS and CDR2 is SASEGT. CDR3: CASSGDRYNEQFF. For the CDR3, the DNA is TGTGCCAGCAGTGGAGACAGGTACAATGAGCAGTTCTTC.

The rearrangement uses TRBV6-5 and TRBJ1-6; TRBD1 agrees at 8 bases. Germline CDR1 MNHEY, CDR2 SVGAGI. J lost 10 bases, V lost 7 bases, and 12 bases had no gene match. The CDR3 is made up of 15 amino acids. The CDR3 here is CASNNPGTGDSPLHF. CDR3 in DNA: TGTGCCAGCAACAACCCTGGGACAGGAGACTCACCCCTCCACTTT.

The CDR3 loop is CASSLPPGDEKLFF. CDR3 nucleotide sequence: TGTGCCAGCAGCTTACCTCCCGGGGATGAAAAACTGTTTTTT. The J gene is TRBJ1-4, the V gene TRBV7-2, with D unresolved. The CDR3 runs to 14 residues. V lost 2 bases and J lost 6, with 10 bases in between. The germline V gene has CDR1 SGHTA and CDR2 FQGNSA.